A selection of T cell receptor beta chains follows, all from one sample in a study of blood T cells in healthy people across ages. Each CDR3 protein gets one entry after TCRdb re-called the 5' RACE reads with MiXCR. The table has 1.6 million or so distinct CDR3 sequences, 34% seen once. The sample consisted of blood. The receptors shown here come from a young woman in good health. The CDR3 runs from the conserved cysteine through the conserved F or W. D genes are given only for firm matches. Only part of the rows carry a size: once, few, many, or a class if the clone is expanded.

j_call v_call cdr3_length clone_size d_call cdr3_aa cdr3_nt
TRBJ2-3 TRBV29-1 14 few TRBD1 CSVAGQGEFYTQYF TGCAGCGTCGCTGGACAGGGGGAATTTTATACGCAGTATTTT
TRBJ2-5 TRBV20-1 13 few TRBD2 CSARASGRETQYF TGCAGTGCTAGGGCTAGCGGGAGGGAGACCCAGTACTTC
TRBJ2-7 TRBV20-1 15 . . CSAQDLGASSYEQYF TGCAGTGCTCAGGATCTAGGCGCATCCTCCTACGAGCAGTACTTC
TRBJ2-7 TRBV15 15 . . CATSRDRTANYEQYF TGTGCCACCAGCAGAGATAGGACAGCAAACTACGAGCAGTACTTC
TRBJ2-4 TRBV5-6 16 once . CASSSTGTTAANIQYF TGTGCCAGCAGCTCCACAGGGACGACTGCGGCGAACATTCAGTACTTC
TRBJ2-7 TRBV11-2 16 few . CASSFKSGGGHYEQYF TGTGCCAGCAGCTTCAAAAGCGGTGGGGGGCACTACGAGCAGTACTTC
TRBJ2-1 TRBV20-1 15 . . CSATFPTVSYNEQFF TGCAGTGCTACATTCCCTACGGTTTCCTACAATGAGCAGTTCTTC
TRBJ2-3 TRBV9 18 . TRBD2 CASSVDPSGDGMTDTQYF TGTGCCAGCAGCGTAGACCCAAGCGGGGACGGTATGACAGATACGCAGTATTTT
TRBJ2-1 TRBV27 15 . TRBD2 CASSTLAGSYDEQFF TGTGCCAGCAGCACTCTAGCGGGGTCTTACGATGAGCAGTTCTTC
TRBJ2-1 TRBV20-1 15 few TRBD2 CSARDLAGGPNEQFF TGCAGTGCTAGAGATCTAGCGGGGGGGCCCAATGAGCAGTTCTTC
TRBJ2-7 TRBV7-9 14 many . CASSTDRSSYEQYF TGTGCCAGCAGCACGGACAGAAGCTCCTACGAGCAGTACTTC
TRBJ2-7 TRBV7-2 14 . . CASSLGGGSDEQYF TGTGCCAGCAGCTTAGGAGGTGGGAGCGACGAGCAGTACTTC
TRBJ1-4 TRBV20-1 15 . . CSARDLKGHGEKLFF TGCAGTGCTAGAGATCTTAAAGGACATGGGGAAAAACTGTTTTTT
TRBJ1-1 TRBV6-4 13 . . CASSEWGGTEAFF TGTGCCAGCAGTGAGTGGGGGGGCACTGAAGCTTTCTTT
TRBJ2-7 TRBV20-1 15 . . CSAREGSGASSEQYF TGCAGTGCTAGAGAGGGGTCGGGGGCTTCATCCGAGCAGTACTTC
TRBJ1-1 TRBV6-1 17 . TRBD1 CASSEIYGTGMNTEAFF TGTGCCAGCAGTGAAATCTATGGGACAGGCATGAACACTGAAGCTTTCTTT
TRBJ2-5 TRBV20-1 14 . TRBD1 CSAPDRGRGETQYF TGCAGTGCTCCGGACAGGGGCAGGGGAGAGACCCAGTACTTC
TRBJ1-1 TRBV20-1 14 . . CSASPSEGTTEAFF TGCAGTGCTAGCCCCTCGGAAGGGACCACTGAAGCTTTCTTT
TRBJ2-1 TRBV5-5 16 . TRBD2 CASSSPGLAVYNEQFF TGTGCCAGCAGCTCCCCGGGACTAGCGGTTTACAATGAGCAGTTCTTC
TRBJ2-7 TRBV5-1 15 many TRBD1 CASSSGTASSYEQYF TGCGCCAGCAGCTCCGGGACAGCGAGCTCCTACGAGCAGTACTTC
TRBJ2-1 TRBV6-1 14 . . CASSELLPYNEQFF TGTGCCAGCAGTGAACTATTACCATACAATGAGCAGTTCTTC
TRBJ2-3 TRBV20-1 14 few . CSAREGTSTDTQYF TGCAGTGCTAGAGAGGGGACTAGCACAGATACGCAGTATTTT
TRBJ2-7 TRBV5-1 14 few TRBD1 CASSRPGQVNEQYF TGCGCCAGCAGCCGTCCGGGACAGGTCAACGAGCAGTACTTC
TRBJ2-2 TRBV29-1 16 . TRBD2 CSAALVAGGPTGELFF TGCAGCGCCGCCCTGGTTGCGGGGGGACCCACCGGGGAGCTGTTTTTT
TRBJ2-7 TRBV11-2 12 . . CASSWVLREQYF TGTGCCAGCAGCTGGGTTCTCCGCGAGCAGTACTTC
TRBJ2-1 TRBV6-6 13 . . CASKAGRGYEQFF TGTGCCAGCAAGGCGGGGAGGGGGTATGAGCAGTTCTTC
TRBJ2-3 TRBV12-3/TRBV12-4 15 . . CASSIDGASTDTQYF TGTGCCAGCAGTATTGATGGGGCTTCCACAGATACGCAGTATTTT
TRBJ2-3 TRBV10-1 16 . . CASSEAGGESTDTQYF TGCGCCAGCAGTGAGGCGGGCGGGGAAAGCACAGATACGCAGTATTTT
TRBJ2-5 TRBV7-6 15 . . CASSLPGFNRETQYF TGTGCCAGCAGCTTACCAGGGTTTAACCGGGAGACCCAGTACTTC
TRBJ2-5 TRBV4-1 15 many . CASSQTGGRKETQYF TGCGCCAGCAGCCAAACCGGGGGCCGGAAAGAGACCCAGTACTTC
TRBJ2-7 TRBV7-9 16 few TRBD2 CASSTRTSGRSYEQYF TGTGCCAGCAGCACCCGGACTAGCGGGAGGTCCTACGAGCAGTACTTC
TRBJ2-3 TRBV5-1 15 . . CASSYSPTRTDTQYF TGCGCCAGCAGCTACTCACCCACGAGGACAGATACGCAGTATTTT
TRBJ1-5 TRBV20-1 15 . . CSARVRGVGGQPQHF TGCAGTGCTAGAGTTAGGGGGGTTGGTGGGCAGCCCCAGCATTTT
TRBJ2-3 TRBV24-1 16 many TRBD1 CATSDLGTGSTDTQYF TGTGCCACCAGTGATTTGGGGACAGGGAGCACAGATACGCAGTATTTT
TRBJ2-7 TRBV10-2 13 . TRBD2 CASRLAGADEQYF TGCGCCAGCCGACTGGCGGGAGCTGACGAGCAGTACTTC
TRBJ2-7 TRBV14 14 many . CASSRAPSSYEQYF TGTGCCAGCAGCCGAGCCCCGAGCTCCTACGAGCAGTACTTC
TRBJ2-7 TRBV20-1 13 few TRBD2 CSASKGGVYEQYF TGCAGTGCTAGTAAGGGAGGGGTTTACGAGCAGTACTTC
TRBJ2-1 TRBV6-5 18 . TRBD2 CASSYSIRTSGELDEQFF TGTGCCAGCAGTTACTCGATCAGGACTAGCGGGGAGTTAGATGAGCAGTTCTTC
TRBJ2-5 TRBV29-1 15 many . CSVEAWGINQETQYF TGCAGCGTTGAAGCGTGGGGGATTAACCAAGAGACCCAGTACTTC
TRBJ2-3 TRBV7-9 14 few TRBD2 CASSGTGRADTQYF TGTGCCAGCAGCGGGACGGGGAGGGCAGATACGCAGTATTTT
TRBJ2-5 TRBV10-1 13 . TRBD1 CASSETGEETQYF TGCGCCAGCAGTGAGACAGGGGAGGAGACCCAGTACTTC
TRBJ2-1 TRBV5-1 16 . TRBD2 CASSLGTSGKNNEQFF TGCGCCAGCAGCTTGGGGACTAGCGGCAAGAACAATGAGCAGTTCTTC
TRBJ2-5 TRBV11-2 15 . TRBD1 CASSPGTGKVETQYF TGTGCCAGCAGCCCGGGGACAGGCAAGGTAGAGACCCAGTACTTC
TRBJ2-3 TRBV20-1 15 . . CSARFAGLVTDTQYF TGCAGTGCTAGATTTGCAGGCCTGGTCACAGATACGCAGTATTTT
TRBJ1-2 TRBV6-5 14 . TRBD1 CASSRNRGNDGYTF TGTGCCAGCAGCCGAAACAGGGGGAACGATGGCTACACCTTC
TRBJ1-1 TRBV7-8 17 . TRBD1 CASSQPGTGALNTEAFF TGTGCCAGCAGCCAGCCCGGGACAGGGGCCCTTAACACTGAAGCTTTCTTT
TRBJ1-1 TRBV15 15 . . CATSRDYKEHTEAFF TGTGCCACCAGCAGAGATTACAAGGAGCACACTGAAGCTTTCTTT
TRBJ2-1 TRBV19 15 . TRBD2 CASSIRREEGNEQFF TGTGCCAGTAGTATCCGCCGGGAGGAGGGCAATGAGCAGTTCTTC
TRBJ1-2 TRBV12-3/TRBV12-4 12 many . CASSRSNYGYTF TGTGCCAGCAGTCGCTCGAACTATGGCTACACCTTC
TRBJ1-4 TRBV7-2 15 few . CASSFRTATNEKLFF TGTGCCAGCAGCTTCCGGACAGCAACTAATGAAAAACTGTTTTTT
TRBJ1-2 TRBV20-1 14 . TRBD1 CSAREGQGAFGHTF TGCAGTGCTAGAGAGGGACAGGGGGCCTTTGGCCACACCTTC